These 11 T cell receptor beta chains were all obtained from the same sample, sequenced in a study of regulatory T cells in long-lasting Graves disease. Assembly of TCR beta libraries relied on iRepertoire HTBI primers together with Arm-PCR of CDR3 regions. TCRdb redid the calling of the multiplex PCR reads with MiXCR, one entry per CDR3 protein. The profile shows roughly 400,000 distinct CDR3 sequences, roughly 21% of them singletons. Time point in this sample: persistent/refractory GD, antithyroid drugs over 5 years with positive TRAb. With RNA extracted from PBMCs as input, the TCR library was made. Source: peripheral blood mononuclear cells (PBMCs), taken when the disease was refractory, from a patient treated with antithyroid drugs. Receptor source: a female donor with Graves disease.

With respect to this clonotype: It is likely a read error: a sequence one base away is far more abundant. This chain joins TRBV11-2 and TRBJ2-5; TRBD2 matches 10 bases. CDR3 length: 16 amino acids. The germline CDR1 and CDR2 sequences are SGHAT and FQNNGV. CDR3 bases: TGTGCCAGCAGCCGACAACTAGCGGGGATGCAAGAGACCCAGCACTTC. Protein sequence: CASSRQLAGMQETQHF.

This clonotype was found once. A read error may be the cause here, since a much bigger clone is one base away. The chain couples TRBV6-5 to TRBJ2-7, with 15 bases fitting TRBD2. Germline CDR1 reads MNHEY; CDR2 reads SVGAGI. The CDR3 length is 19 residues. CDR3 in amino acids: CASSYDGTSGRKSSYERYF. In DNA, the CDR3 is TGTGCCAGCAGTTACGACGGGACTAGCGGGAGGAAGAGCTCCTACGAGCGGTACTTC.

CDR3 protein: CASMDSYTDTQYF. The CDR3 DNA is TGTGCCAGCATGGACAGCTACACAGATACGCAGTATTTT. This chain connects TRBV6-1 to TRBJ2-3; maybe TRBD1 (6 bases). Between the trimmed V and J ends, which lost 7 bases and 2 bases, there was a span of 10 bases. The CDR3 is made up of 13 amino acids. The germline gives CDR1 MNHNS, CDR2 SASEGT.

The table lists this clonotype with many counts. This chain's CDR3 is CASTRGNQETQYF. For the CDR3, the DNA is TGTGCCAGCACGAGGGGAAACCAAGAGACCCAGTACTTC. The chain uses TRBV2 and TRBJ2-5; D possibly uses TRBD1 or TRBD2 (5 bases each). The CDR3 totals 13 residues. The germline V gene has CDR1 SNHLY and CDR2 FYNNEI. V was cut by 7 bases and J by 0 bases, with 9 bases left in between. Using reference TRBV2 and TRBJ2-5 for the parts outside the CDR3, the full variable domain is EPEVTQTPSHQVTQMGQEVILRCVPISNHLYFYWYRQILGQKVEFLVSFYNNEISEKSEIFDDQFSVERPDGSNFTLKIRSTKLEDSAMYFCASTRGNQETQYFGPGTRLLVL.

This chain's CDR3 is CASSSSLVKLAKNIQYF. As DNA, the CDR3 is TGTGCCAGCAGCTCCTCCTTAGTAAAACTAGCCAAAAACATTCAGTACTTC. The chain recombines TRBV2 with TRBJ2-4; D is unresolved. Trimming shortened V by 6 bases and J by 0 bases, and 18 bases separated the two germline ends. The CDR3 has 17 amino acids. CDR1 is SNHLY, CDR2 FYNNEI, per germline.

V is TRBV4-1 and J is TRBJ1-1, with D unclear. With 0 bases removed from V and 5 bases from J, the gap between germline ends came to 10 bases. Looked up from germline, CDR1 is MGHRA and CDR2 is YSYEKL. CDR3 length: 14 amino acids. The CDR3, as DNA: TGCGCCAGCAGCCAAGATATCAGGTGGACTGAAGCTTTCTTT. Amino acid sequence: CASSQDIRWTEAFF.

The sample holds many counts of this clonotype. The V and J genes are TRBV3-1 and TRBJ1-2; 7 nucleotides match TRBD1. CDR1 LGHDT and CDR2 YNNKEL come from the germline V gene (reference sequence). This CDR3 is built from 13 residues. The V and J ends lost 5 bases and 5 bases, in that order; junction bases with no gene match: 5. CDR3 sequence reads: CASSTGQTYGYTF. CDR3 bases: TGTGCCAGCAGCACGGGACAGACGTATGGCTACACCTTC.

This clonotype was counted once. The junction and the germline gene differ at one end; a read error may be behind it. Here the CDR3 reads CATGDSRAGPAGELFF. DNA of the CDR3: TGTGCCACCGGTGATTCGAGGGCCGGGCCCGCCGGGGAGCTGTTTTTT. This chain connects TRBV24-1 to TRBJ2-2; TRBD2 might be the D (5 bases). The germline CDR1 and CDR2 sequences are KGHDR and SFDVKD. The CDR3 has 16 amino acids.

This clonotype has more than one count but fewer than ten. This chain uses TRBV28 with TRBJ2-3; a possible D gene is TRBD2 (6 bases). CDR1 is MDHEN, CDR2 SYDVKM, per germline. With 0 bases removed from V and 0 bases from J, the gap between germline ends came to 13 bases. This CDR3 spans 17 amino acids. The CDR3 protein is CASSLWGGGPSTDTQYF. The CDR3 DNA is TGTGCCAGCAGTTTATGGGGAGGCGGGCCCAGCACAGATACGCAGTATTTT. The variable domain in full, completed from reference TRBV28 and TRBJ2-3, reads DVKVTQSSRYLVKRTGEKVFLECVQDMDHENMFWYRQDPGLGLRLIYFSYDVKMKEKGDIPEGYSVSREKKERFSLILESASTNQTSMYLCASSLWGGGPSTDTQYFGPGTRLTVL.

This clonotype was observed many times. The CDR3 loop is CASGPENGATNEKLFF. The CDR3 bases are TGTGCCAGCGGTCCCGAGAACGGTGCAACTAATGAAAAACTGTTTTTT. The V call is TRBV12-3 or TRBV12-4, the J call TRBJ1-4; D uncertain. Trimming stripped 8 bases from V and 0 bases from J, with 16 bases between. This CDR3 spans 16 amino acids.

This clonotype was found many times. The genes are TRBV2 and TRBJ2-7, with D perhaps matching TRBD1 or TRBD2 (5 bases each). CDR3 length equals 15 residues. Germline V CDR1 and CDR2: SNHLY, FYNNEI. V lost 2 bases and J lost 11, with 22 bases in between. CDR3 residues: CASSESVSRGPREYF. CDR3 bases: TGTGCCAGCAGTGAATCAGTCTCACGGGGACCCCGGGAGTACTTC.